The clone carrying this TCR beta chain turned up a few times. Its antigen is not identified. This sample is drawn from a study of cytomegalovirus exposure and HLA in healthy donors. Turning to the study itself: A prior analysis found 117 million unique TCR beta sequences from around 180 million T cells. The study, taken as a whole, reports: What TCR beta sequences reportedly achieved was accurate prediction of HLA-A and HLA-B alleles in most subjects. Apart from CMV serostatus, no immune exposure information was available. In presence/absence analyses, roughly uniform sequencing depth across donors was assumed.

PCR employed 60 Vbeta and 13 Jbeta primers. The assay was immunoSEQ multiplex PCR, and TCRdb's table has in-frame clones only and misses some. The table has roughly 140,000 clones, about 80% seen once. The CDR3 loop spans 15 amino acids. V dropped 0 bases and J dropped 10 bases, with 18 bases sitting between them. Germline-derived CDR1 and CDR2 are MGHRA and YSYEKL. The sequence came from a young man in good health and CMV-seronegative. This chain joins TRBV4-1 and TRBJ1-1; perhaps TRBD1 as D (5 bases). Sequencing input: PBMCs. The CDR3 region is CASSQDPGRYGGAFF. CDR3 DNA sequence: TGCGCCAGCAGCCAAGACCCAGGGCGATATGGTGGAGCTTTCTTT.